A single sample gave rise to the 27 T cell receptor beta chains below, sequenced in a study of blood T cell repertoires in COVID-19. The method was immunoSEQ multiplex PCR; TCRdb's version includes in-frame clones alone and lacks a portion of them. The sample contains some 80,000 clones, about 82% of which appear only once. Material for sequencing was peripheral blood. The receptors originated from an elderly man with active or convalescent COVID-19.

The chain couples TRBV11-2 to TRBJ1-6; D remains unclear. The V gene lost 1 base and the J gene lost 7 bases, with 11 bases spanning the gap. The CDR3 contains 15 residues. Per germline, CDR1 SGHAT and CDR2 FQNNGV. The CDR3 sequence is CASSLVQASNSPLHF. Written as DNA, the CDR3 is TGTGCCAGCAGCTTAGTGCAGGCGTCGAATTCACCCCTCCACTTT.

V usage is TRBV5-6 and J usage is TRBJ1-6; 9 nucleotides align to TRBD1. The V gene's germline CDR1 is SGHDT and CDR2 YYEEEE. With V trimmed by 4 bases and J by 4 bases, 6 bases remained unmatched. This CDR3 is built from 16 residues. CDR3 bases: TGTGCCAGCAGCAACTACGGGACAGGGTATAATTCACCCCTCCACTTT. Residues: CASSNYGTGYNSPLHF.

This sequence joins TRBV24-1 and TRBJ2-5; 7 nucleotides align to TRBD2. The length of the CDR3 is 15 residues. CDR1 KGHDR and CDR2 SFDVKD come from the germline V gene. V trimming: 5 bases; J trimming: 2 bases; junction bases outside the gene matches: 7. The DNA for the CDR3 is TGTGCCACCAGTGCCCGGGAGGTACCACAAGAGACCCAGTACTTC. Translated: CATSAREVPQETQYF.

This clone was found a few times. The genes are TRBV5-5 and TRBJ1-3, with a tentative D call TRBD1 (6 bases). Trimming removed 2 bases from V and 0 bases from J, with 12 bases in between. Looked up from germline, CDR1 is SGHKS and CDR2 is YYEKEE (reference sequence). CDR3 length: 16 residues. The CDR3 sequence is CASSFNRVGSGNTIYF. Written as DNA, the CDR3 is TGTGCCAGCAGCTTTAACAGGGTGGGCTCTGGAAACACCATATATTTT.

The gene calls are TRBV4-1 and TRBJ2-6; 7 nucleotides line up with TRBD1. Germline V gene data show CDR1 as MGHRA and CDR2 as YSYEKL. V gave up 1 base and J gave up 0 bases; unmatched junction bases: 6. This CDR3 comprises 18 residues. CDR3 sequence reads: CASSQVVAGGSGANVLTF. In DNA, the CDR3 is TGCGCCAGCAGCCAAGTGGTGGCAGGGGGCTCTGGGGCCAACGTCCTGACTTTC.

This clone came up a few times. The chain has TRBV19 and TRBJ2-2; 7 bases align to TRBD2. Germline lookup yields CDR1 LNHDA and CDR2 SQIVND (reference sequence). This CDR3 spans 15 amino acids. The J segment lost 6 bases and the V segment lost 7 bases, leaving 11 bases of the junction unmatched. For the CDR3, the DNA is TGTGCCAGTACCTTAGAGTGGGGGAGGGCCGGGGAGCTGTTTTTT. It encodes CASTLEWGRAGELFF.

The CDR3 spells CATTEAFF. Written as DNA, the CDR3 is TGTGCCACAACTGAAGCTTTCTTT. The rearrangement joins TRBV11-3 to TRBJ1-1; no clear D. The CDR3 is 8 amino acids. The V end lost 10 bases, the J end lost 5 bases, and 2 bases lay between the germline ends. In germline, CDR1 is SGHNT, CDR2 YENEEA.

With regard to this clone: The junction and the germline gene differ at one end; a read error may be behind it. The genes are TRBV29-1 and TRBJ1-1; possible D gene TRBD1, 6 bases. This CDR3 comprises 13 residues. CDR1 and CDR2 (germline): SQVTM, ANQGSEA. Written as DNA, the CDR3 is TGCAGCGTTGAAGAGTCCCGTGGGGGGGGCGAGGTCTTT. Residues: CSVEESRGGGEVF.

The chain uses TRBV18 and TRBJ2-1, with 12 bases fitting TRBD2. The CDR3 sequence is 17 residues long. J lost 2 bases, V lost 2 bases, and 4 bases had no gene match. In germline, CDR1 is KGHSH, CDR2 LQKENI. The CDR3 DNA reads TGTGCCAGCTCACCATCTAGCGGGGGGGGAACCTACAATGAGCAGTTCTTC. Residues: CASSPSSGGGTYNEQFF.

The CDR3 protein is CASSKYGQSGSPLHF. The CDR3 region has the DNA TGTGCCAGCAGCAAGTACGGACAGTCAGGGTCACCCCTCCACTTT. The chain combines TRBV9 with TRBJ1-6, with D perhaps matching TRBD1 (6 bases). V shed 4 bases and J shed 10 bases, with 18 bases lying between them. The length of the CDR3 is 15 residues. CDR1 and CDR2 from the germline V gene are SGDLS and YYNGEE.

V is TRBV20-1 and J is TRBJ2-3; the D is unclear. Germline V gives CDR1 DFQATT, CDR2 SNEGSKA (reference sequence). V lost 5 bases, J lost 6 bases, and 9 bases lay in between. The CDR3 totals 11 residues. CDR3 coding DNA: TGCAGTGCTGGCTACAGCGATACGCAGTATTTT. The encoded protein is CSAGYSDTQYF.

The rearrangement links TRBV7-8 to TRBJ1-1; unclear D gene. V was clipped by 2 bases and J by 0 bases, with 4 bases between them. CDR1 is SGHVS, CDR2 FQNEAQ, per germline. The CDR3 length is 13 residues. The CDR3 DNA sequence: TGTGCCAGCAGCTTATCTGTGAACACTGAAGCTTTCTTT. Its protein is CASSLSVNTEAFF. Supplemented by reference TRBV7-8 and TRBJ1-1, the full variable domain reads GAGVSQSPRYKVAKRGQDVALRCDPISGHVSLFWYQQALGQGPEFLTYFQNEAQLDKSGLPSDRFFAERPEGSVSTLKIQRTQQEDSAVYLCASSLSVNTEAFFGQGTRLTVV.

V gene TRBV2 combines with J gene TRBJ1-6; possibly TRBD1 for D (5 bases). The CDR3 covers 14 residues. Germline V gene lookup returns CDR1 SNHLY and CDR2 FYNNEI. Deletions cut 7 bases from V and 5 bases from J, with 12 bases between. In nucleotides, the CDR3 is TGTGCCAGCACGTTCAGGGTGGATAATTCACCCCTCCACTTT. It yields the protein CASTFRVDNSPLHF.

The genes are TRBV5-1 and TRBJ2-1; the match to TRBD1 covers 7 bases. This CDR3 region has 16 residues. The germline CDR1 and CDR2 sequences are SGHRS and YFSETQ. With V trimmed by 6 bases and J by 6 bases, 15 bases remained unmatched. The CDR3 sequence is CASTYLGRGGSNEQFF. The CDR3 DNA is TGCGCCAGCACCTACTTAGGGCGAGGGGGCTCCAATGAGCAGTTCTTC.

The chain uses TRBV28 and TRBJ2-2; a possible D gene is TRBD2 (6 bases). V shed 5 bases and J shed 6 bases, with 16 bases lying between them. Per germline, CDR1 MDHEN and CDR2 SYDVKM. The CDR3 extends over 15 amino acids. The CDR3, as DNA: TGTGCCAGCAGTCCCTTAGGAGGGCCAGCCGGGGAGCTGTTTTTT. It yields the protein CASSPLGGPAGELFF.

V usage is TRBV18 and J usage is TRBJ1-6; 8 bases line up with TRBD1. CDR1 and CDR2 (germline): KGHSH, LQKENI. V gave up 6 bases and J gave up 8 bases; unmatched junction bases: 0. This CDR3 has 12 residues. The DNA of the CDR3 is TGTGCCAGCTCGACAGGGGATTCACCCCTCCACTTT. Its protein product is CASSTGDSPLHF.

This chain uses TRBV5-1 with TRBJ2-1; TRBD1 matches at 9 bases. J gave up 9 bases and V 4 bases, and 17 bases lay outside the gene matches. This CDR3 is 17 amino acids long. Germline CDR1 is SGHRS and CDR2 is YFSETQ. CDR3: CASSPAWGQGLYGEQFF. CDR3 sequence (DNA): TGCGCCAGCAGCCCCGCCTGGGGACAGGGACTGTACGGTGAGCAGTTCTTC. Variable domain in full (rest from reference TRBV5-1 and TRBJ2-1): KAGVTQTPRYLIKTRGQQVTLSCSPISGHRSVSWYQQTPGQGLQFLFEYFSETQRNKGNFPGRFSGRQFSNSRSEMNVSTLELGDSALYLCASSPAWGQGLYGEQFFGPGTRLTVL.

The CDR3 loop is CASGLGQGTTDTQYF. CDR3 nucleotides: TGTGCTAGTGGTTTGGGACAGGGGACGACAGATACGCAGTATTTT. The chain recombines TRBV12-5 with TRBJ2-3; 8 bases match TRBD1. Germline trimming cut 1 base from V and 3 bases from J; bases unmatched to any gene: 3. CDR1 and CDR2 (germline): LGHNT, FRNRAP. This CDR3 has 15 amino acids.

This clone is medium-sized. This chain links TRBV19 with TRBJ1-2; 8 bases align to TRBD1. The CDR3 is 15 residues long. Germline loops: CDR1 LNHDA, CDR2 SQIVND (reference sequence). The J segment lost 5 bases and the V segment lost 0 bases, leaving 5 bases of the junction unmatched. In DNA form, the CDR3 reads TGTGCCAGTAGTATAGAACTCAGGGGGCGTTATGGCTACACCTTC. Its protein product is CASSIELRGRYGYTF.

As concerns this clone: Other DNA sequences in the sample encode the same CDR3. In nucleotides, the CDR3 is TGTGCCAGCTCACCAGGGAGAAACACTGAAGCTTTCTTT. Translating gives CASSPGRNTEAFF. The V and J genes are TRBV18 and TRBJ1-1, with no clear D. Germline CDR1 reads KGHSH; CDR2 reads LQKENI. Trimming removed 2 bases at V and 2 bases at J, with 6 bases between. The CDR3 loop spans 13 amino acids.

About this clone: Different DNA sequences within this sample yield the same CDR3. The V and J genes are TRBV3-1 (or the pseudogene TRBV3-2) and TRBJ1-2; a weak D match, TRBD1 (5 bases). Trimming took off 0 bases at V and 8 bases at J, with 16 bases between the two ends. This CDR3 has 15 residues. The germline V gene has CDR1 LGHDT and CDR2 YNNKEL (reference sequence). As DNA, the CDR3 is TGTGCCAGCAGCCAAGACGGGCAGGGCTTAAGAGGCTACACCTTC. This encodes CASSQDGQGLRGYTF.

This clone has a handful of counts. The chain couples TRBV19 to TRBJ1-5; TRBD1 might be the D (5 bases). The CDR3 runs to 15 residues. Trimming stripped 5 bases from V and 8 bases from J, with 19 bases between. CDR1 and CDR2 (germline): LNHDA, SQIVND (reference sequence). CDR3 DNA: TGTGCCAGTAGTGCATGGGAGGGGAGGAGCAAGCCCCAGCATTTT. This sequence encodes CASSAWEGRSKPQHF.

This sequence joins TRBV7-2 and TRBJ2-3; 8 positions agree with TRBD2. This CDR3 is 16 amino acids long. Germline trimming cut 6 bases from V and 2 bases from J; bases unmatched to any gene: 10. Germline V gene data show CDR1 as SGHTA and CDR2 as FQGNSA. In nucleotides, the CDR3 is TGTGCCAGCAGGCTCCCAGAAGCGGGGGTCACAGATACGCAGTATTTT. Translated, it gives CASRLPEAGVTDTQYF.

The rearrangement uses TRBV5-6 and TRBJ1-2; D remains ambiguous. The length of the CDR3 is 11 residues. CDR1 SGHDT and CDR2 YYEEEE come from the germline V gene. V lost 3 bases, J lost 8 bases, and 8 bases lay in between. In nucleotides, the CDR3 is TGTGCCAGCAGCTGGGCCAGCGGCTACACCTTC. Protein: CASSWASGYTF.

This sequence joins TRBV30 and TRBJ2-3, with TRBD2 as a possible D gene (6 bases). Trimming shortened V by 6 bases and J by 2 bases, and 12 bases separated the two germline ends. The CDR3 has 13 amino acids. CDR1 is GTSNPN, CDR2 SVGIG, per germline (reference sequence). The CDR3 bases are TGTGCCTGCGTAGGGAGGTCCACAGATACGCAGTATTTT. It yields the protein CACVGRSTDTQYF.

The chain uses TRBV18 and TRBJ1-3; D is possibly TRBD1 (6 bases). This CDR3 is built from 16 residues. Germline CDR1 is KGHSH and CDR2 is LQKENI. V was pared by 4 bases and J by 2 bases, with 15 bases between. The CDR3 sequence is CASSLQQGMPGNTIYF. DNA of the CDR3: TGTGCCAGCTCACTCCAACAGGGAATGCCTGGAAACACCATATATTTT.

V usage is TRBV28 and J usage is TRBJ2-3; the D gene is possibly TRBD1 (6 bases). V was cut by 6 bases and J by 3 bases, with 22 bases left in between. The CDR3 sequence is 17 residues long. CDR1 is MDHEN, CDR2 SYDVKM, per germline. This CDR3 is CASSYTSGTHNTDTQYF. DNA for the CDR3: TGTGCCAGCAGCTACACATCCGGGACACACAATACAGATACGCAGTATTTT.